A selection of T cell receptor beta chains follows, all from one sample in a study of blood T cell repertoires in COVID-19. Clones were read by immunoSEQ multiplex PCR, and TCRdb kept only the in-frame ones, dropping some. The data hold approximately 24,000 clones, with almost 90% observed a single time. The sample was peripheral blood. These receptors were obtained from a man aged 70-80 years with acute or convalescent COVID-19. Each CDR3 is given with its conserved first and last residue. Where a row states a size, it is once, few, many or the class of an expanded clone; other rows omit it.

.	TRBJ1-2	TRBV19	CASSGYGYTF
once	TRBJ2-2	TRBV19	CASSARDRATGELFF
.	TRBJ1-2	TRBV7-2	CASSLRDNYGYTF
once	TRBJ1-1	TRBV3-1/TRBV3-2	CASSQGGRGNTEAFF
.	TRBJ2-6	TRBV6-5	CASSYVLGRGANVLTF
.	TRBJ2-3	TRBV28	CASRGGQGVPDTQYF
medium-sized	TRBJ2-5	TRBV9	CPRRGGGGPQETQYF
.	TRBJ2-4	TRBV7-2	CASSPGLNIQYF
once	TRBJ2-7	TRBV9	CASSTGLVPSEQYF
.	TRBJ2-1	TRBV21-1	CASSSLRDRVMVF
few	TRBJ1-2	TRBV6-5	CASSLGGADGYTF
.	TRBJ2-1	TRBV28	CASNRPGTANNEQFF
.	TRBJ2-4	TRBV7-2	CASSWGTGKNIQYF
.	TRBJ2-1	TRBV5-6	CASSSPPGSSYNEQFF
.	TRBJ1-1	TRBV7-2	CASSLFSRAGGTEAFF
.	TRBJ1-3	TRBV7-2	CASSTGSGNTIYF
once	TRBJ2-2	TRBV19	CASSIRRTRPNTGELFF
.	TRBJ2-5	TRBV19	CASRSDPQETQYF
.	TRBJ2-4	TRBV4-2	CASSLGLADKNIQYF
.	TRBJ2-3	TRBV6-1	CASSEGTVPDTQYF
.	TRBJ1-1	TRBV18	CASSPTSTRGTEAFF
.	TRBJ1-2	TRBV3-1/TRBV3-2	CASSHAKRSGTTYGYTF
.	TRBJ2-5	TRBV7-2	CASSLELQETQYF
.	TRBJ2-7	TRBV6-2/TRBV6-3	CASSRGGQGYEQYF
few	TRBJ2-3	TRBV7-2	CASSLGGFTDTQYF
.	TRBJ1-2	TRBV6-6	CASSYSSDGYTF
.	TRBJ2-1	TRBV7-3	CASSSSSGRAVEQFF
.	TRBJ1-1	TRBV7-9	CASSFDTRGGTEAFF
once	TRBJ2-5	TRBV7-2	CASSSGHQETQYF